This T cell receptor beta chain is from a study of blood T cell repertoires in COVID-19. Study context: T cells, B-cell-depleted T cells, or PBMCs supplied cDNA or gDNA.

The CDR3 runs 14 residues. Per germline, CDR1 SGHTA and CDR2 FQGNSA. On this clone itself: The junction shows a germline mismatch at one end, possibly a read error.

In the original processing: How many nucleated cells were present was estimated from reference gene primer amplification. Assay: immunoSEQ multiplex PCR; the TCRdb copy retains only in-frame clones and omits some. That table gives V, J and clone size, and the DNA gave D and trimming. The repertoire consists of 200,000 to 250,000 clones, with approximately 89% occurring once and the leading ten covering approximately 3.7%. Sequences were obtained from PBMCs or T cells enriched from blood (not recorded which). The TCR sequence derives from a woman aged 25 to 39 who had been exposed to COVID-19. The chain uses TRBV7-2 and TRBJ1-1, with D maybe TRBD1 (5 bases). CDR3 bases: TGTGCCAGCAGCCTGTCAGGGATGAATACTGAAGCTTTCTTT. It yields the protein CASSLSGMNTEAFF. Full variable domain (missing parts from reference TRBV7-2 and TRBJ1-1): GAGVSQSPSNKVTEKGKDVELRCDPISGHTALYWYRQSLGQGLEFLIYFQGNSAPDKSGLPSDRFSAERTGGSVSTLTIQRTQQEDSAVYLCASSLSGMNTEAFFGQGTRLTVV.